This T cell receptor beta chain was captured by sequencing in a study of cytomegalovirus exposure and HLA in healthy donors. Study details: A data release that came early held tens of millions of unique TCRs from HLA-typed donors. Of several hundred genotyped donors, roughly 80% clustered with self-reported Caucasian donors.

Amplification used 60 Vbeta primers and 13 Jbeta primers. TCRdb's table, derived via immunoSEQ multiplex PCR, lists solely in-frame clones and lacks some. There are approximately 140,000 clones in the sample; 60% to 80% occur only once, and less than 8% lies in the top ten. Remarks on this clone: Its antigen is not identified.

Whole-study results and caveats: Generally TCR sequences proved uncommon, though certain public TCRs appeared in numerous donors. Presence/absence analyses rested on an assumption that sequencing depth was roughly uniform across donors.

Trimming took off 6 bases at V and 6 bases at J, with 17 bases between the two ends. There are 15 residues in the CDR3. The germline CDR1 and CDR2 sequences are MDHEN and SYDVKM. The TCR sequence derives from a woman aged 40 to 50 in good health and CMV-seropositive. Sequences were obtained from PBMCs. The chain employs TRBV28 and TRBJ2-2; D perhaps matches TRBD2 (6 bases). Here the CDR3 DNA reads TGTGCCAGCAGGTTGGGGACGGAGGGTCCCGGGGAGCTGTTTTTT. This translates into CASRLGTEGPGELFF.